The next 15 T cell receptor beta chains were all read from a single sample in a study of CD8+CD57+ T cells in acquired aplastic anemia. CDR3 and TCR beta VDJ profiling relied on genomic DNA as the template. TCRdb redid the calling of the reads with MiXCR, one entry per CDR3 protein. Among 120,000 or so distinct CDR3 sequences listed, about half were seen once. The sequencing input was sorted CD4+, CD8+, or CD8+CD57+ T cells (not recorded which) from PBMCs. Receptor source: a human donor in good health, serving as a control.

The chain uses TRBV9 and TRBJ1-1; D ambiguous. CDR1 and CDR2 (germline): SGDLS, YYNGEE. The V end was cut by 0 bases, the J end by 6 bases, with 12 bases between. CDR3 length: 14 amino acids. The CDR3 nucleotides read TGTGCCAGCAGCGTAGACCCCGGAGACTCTGAAGCTTTCTTT. Residues: CASSVDPGDSEAFF.

The genes are TRBV19 and TRBJ1-2; no reliable D call. V lost 8 bases and J 5 bases, leaving 12 bases between the germline ends. Germline V lookup: CDR1 LNHDA, CDR2 SQIVND (reference sequence). The CDR3 loop spans 12 amino acids. The CDR3 loop is CASQPTGYGYTF. The CDR3 DNA reads as TGTGCCAGTCAACCGACTGGTTATGGCTACACCTTC.

The chain employs TRBV20-1 and TRBJ2-3, with TRBD2 matching over 13 bases. V dropped 0 bases and J dropped 4; count of bases not matched to a gene: 7. CDR3 size: 17 residues. Germline values: CDR1 DFQATT, CDR2 SNEGSKA (reference sequence). CDR3 region: CSARDLGTSGDSDTQYF. DNA of the CDR3: TGCAGTGCTAGAGATCTCGGGACTAGCGGGGACTCAGATACGCAGTATTTT.

This chain uses TRBV19 with TRBJ2-7; D not certain. The CDR3 sequence is 11 residues long. Germline V gives CDR1 LNHDA, CDR2 SQIVND (reference sequence). Trimming took off 3 bases at V and 7 bases at J, with 7 bases between the two ends. The CDR3 region has the DNA TGTGCCAGTAGTATTTTCGGAGAGCAGTACTTC. This encodes CASSIFGEQYF.

V is TRBV7-2 and J is TRBJ2-7, with no clear D. V shed 9 bases and J shed 3 bases, with 15 bases lying between them. The CDR3 length is 13 residues. Germline V CDR1 and CDR2: SGHTA, FQGNSA. CDR3 sequence reads: CASSIDNDYEQYF. The DNA for the CDR3 is TGTGCCAGTAGCATCGACAATGACTACGAGCAGTACTTC.

At least ten counts were recorded for this clonotype. The CDR3, as DNA: TGTGCCAGCAGCTTGGCTGGGAATTGGGGCACAGATACGCAGTATTTT. Its translation is CASSLAGNWGTDTQYF. The chain couples TRBV5-4 to TRBJ2-3, with D hard to call. The germline V gene has CDR1 SGHNT and CDR2 YYREEE (reference sequence). V dropped 0 bases and J dropped 1 base, with 12 bases sitting between them. The CDR3 loop spans 16 amino acids.

The chain couples TRBV9 to TRBJ1-5; 9 bases map to TRBD1. The CDR3 has 14 residues. Germline CDR1 and CDR2: SGDLS and YYNGEE. V dropped 3 bases and J dropped 4; count of bases not matched to a gene: 2. The CDR3, as DNA: TGTGCCAGCAGCGGGGGACAGGGAAATCAGCCCCAGCATTTT. Protein: CASSGGQGNQPQHF.

The sample holds a few counts of this clonotype. The genes are TRBV2 and TRBJ1-2; D is possibly TRBD1 (5 bases). CDR1 SNHLY and CDR2 FYNNEI come from the germline V gene. V was pared by 6 bases and J by 3 bases, with 17 bases between. CDR3 size: 15 residues. The CDR3 coding sequence is TGTGCCAGCAGGCACTACGAGACAGACGACTATGGCTACACCTTC. Residues: CASRHYETDDYGYTF.

At least ten counts were recorded for this clonotype. Sequence at one end of the junction differs from germline and may be a read error. V usage is TRBV7-2 and J usage is TRBJ1-4; 9 nucleotides line up with TRBD1. This CDR3 spans 14 amino acids. Looked up from germline, CDR1 is SGHTA and CDR2 is FQGNSA. This CDR3 reads CASSFGTGNEKLFF. In DNA, the CDR3 is TGCGCCAGCAGCTTCGGGACAGGGAATGAAAAACTGTTTTTT.

A word on this clonotype: Sequence at one end of the junction differs from germline and may be a read error. The J gene is TRBJ1-6, the V gene TRBV4-2; D not resolved. This CDR3 comprises 16 residues. CDR1 LGHNA and CDR2 YNFKEQ come from the germline V gene. CDR3 protein: CASSPDYSSYNSPPHF. In DNA form, the CDR3 reads TGTGCCAGCAGCCCTGATTATAGCTCCTATAATTCACCCCCCCACTTT.

The gene calls are TRBV2 and TRBJ1-2; 7 positions match TRBD1. CDR3 length: 13 amino acids. CDR1 is SNHLY and CDR2 is FYNNEI in the germline V gene. The V gene end was trimmed by 5 bases and the J gene end by 4 bases; junction bases not matched to a gene: 4. CDR3 sequence reads: CASSPSGGYGYTF. Here the CDR3 DNA reads TGTGCCAGCAGTCCGTCAGGGGGCTATGGCTACACCTTC.

The J gene is TRBJ2-4, the V gene TRBV25-1; 7 bases map to TRBD2. The CDR3 extends over 14 amino acids. Trimming removed 7 bases from V and 14 bases from J; junction bases left unmatched: 17. In germline, CDR1 is MGHDK, CDR2 SYGVNS. CDR3 nucleotide sequence: TGTGCCAGCAAGGGAGGGTTGGTGGGGGTAATCGAGTACTTC. Amino acid sequence: CASKGGLVGVIEYF.

This clonotype was seen many times. In nucleotides, the CDR3 is TGTGCCAGCAGTCTACAGGGGGCTGGGGGCTACACCTTC. This codes for CASSLQGAGGYTF. The rearrangement uses TRBV7-9 and TRBJ1-2; TRBD1 matches 9 bases. There are 13 residues in the CDR3. V lost 6 bases, J lost 8 bases, and 7 bases stayed unmatched. The germline V gene has CDR1 SEHNR and CDR2 FQNEAQ (reference sequence).

This clonotype was seen more than once but under ten times. This chain's CDR3 is CASSSSTDGYTF. The CDR3 DNA reads as TGTGCCAGCAGCTCTTCGACAGATGGCTACACCTTC. The V call is TRBV7-3, the J call TRBJ1-2, with D maybe TRBD1 (5 bases). The CDR3 has 12 amino acids. Germline V CDR1 and CDR2: SGHTA, FQGTGA. Trimming stripped 4 bases from V and 6 bases from J, with 9 bases between.

The chain joins TRBV10-3 to TRBJ2-7; TRBD1 agrees at 9 bases. CDR3 length: 16 amino acids. The V segment lost 2 bases and the J segment 3 bases; nucleotides outside the gene matches: 8. Per germline, CDR1 ENHRY and CDR2 SYGVKD. The CDR3 DNA reads as TGTGCCATCAGTGAGAACGGACAGGGGTTACACTACGAGCAGTACTTC. As protein: CAISENGQGLHYEQYF.